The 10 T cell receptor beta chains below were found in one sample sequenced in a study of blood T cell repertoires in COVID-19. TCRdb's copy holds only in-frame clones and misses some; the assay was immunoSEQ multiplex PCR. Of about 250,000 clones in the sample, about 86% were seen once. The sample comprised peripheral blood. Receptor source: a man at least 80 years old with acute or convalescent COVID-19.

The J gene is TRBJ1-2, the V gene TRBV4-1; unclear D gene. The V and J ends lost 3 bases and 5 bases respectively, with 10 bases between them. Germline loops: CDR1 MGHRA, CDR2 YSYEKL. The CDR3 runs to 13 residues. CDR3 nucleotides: TGCGCCAGCAGCCAGAGGGAAGGTTATGGCTACACCTTC. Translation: CASSQREGYGYTF.

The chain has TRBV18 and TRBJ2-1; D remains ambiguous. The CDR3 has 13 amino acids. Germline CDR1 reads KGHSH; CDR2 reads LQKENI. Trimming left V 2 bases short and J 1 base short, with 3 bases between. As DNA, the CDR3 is TGTGCCAGCTCACCAGTATCCTACAATGAGCAGTTCTTC. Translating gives CASSPVSYNEQFF.

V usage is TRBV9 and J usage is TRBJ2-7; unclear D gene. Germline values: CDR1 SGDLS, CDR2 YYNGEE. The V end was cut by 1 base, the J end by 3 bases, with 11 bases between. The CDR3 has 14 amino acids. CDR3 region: CASSVTPIGYEQYF. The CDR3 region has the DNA TGTGCCAGCAGCGTAACCCCAATCGGCTACGAGCAGTACTTC.

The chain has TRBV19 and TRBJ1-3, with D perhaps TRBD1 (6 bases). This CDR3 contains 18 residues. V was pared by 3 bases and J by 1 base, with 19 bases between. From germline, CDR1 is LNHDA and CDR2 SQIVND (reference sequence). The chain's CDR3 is CASSIEGTRPYSGNTIYF. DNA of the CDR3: TGTGCCAGTAGTATCGAAGGGACACGTCCTTATTCTGGAAACACCATATATTTT.

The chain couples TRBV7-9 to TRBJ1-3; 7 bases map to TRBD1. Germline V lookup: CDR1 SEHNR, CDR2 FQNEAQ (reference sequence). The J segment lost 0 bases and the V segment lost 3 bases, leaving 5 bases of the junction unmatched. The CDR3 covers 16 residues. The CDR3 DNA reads TGTGCCAGCAGCTTGGGACAGCCGAGCTCTGGAAACACCATATATTTT. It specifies CASSLGQPSSGNTIYF.

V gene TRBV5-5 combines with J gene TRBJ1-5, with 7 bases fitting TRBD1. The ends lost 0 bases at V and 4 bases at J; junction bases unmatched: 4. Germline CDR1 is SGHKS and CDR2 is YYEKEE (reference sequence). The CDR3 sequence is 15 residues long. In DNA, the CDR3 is TGTGCCAGCAGCTTGGAGGGGGCGCGGAATCAGCCCCAGCATTTT. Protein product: CASSLEGARNQPQHF.

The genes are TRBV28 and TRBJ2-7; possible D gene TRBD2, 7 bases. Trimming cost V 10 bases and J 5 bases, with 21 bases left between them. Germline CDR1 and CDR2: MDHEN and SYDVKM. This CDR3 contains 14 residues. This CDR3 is CAISRRGGRNEQYF. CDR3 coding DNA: TGTGCCATCTCTCGAAGGGGGGGCAGGAACGAGCAGTACTTC.

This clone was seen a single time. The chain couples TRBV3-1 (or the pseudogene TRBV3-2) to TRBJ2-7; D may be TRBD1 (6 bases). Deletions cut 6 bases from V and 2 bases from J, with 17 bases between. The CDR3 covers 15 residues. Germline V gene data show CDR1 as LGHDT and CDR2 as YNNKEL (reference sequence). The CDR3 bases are TGTGCCAGCAGTCCAAGGGGGAACAGAGCCTACGAGCAGTACTTC. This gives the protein CASSPRGNRAYEQYF.

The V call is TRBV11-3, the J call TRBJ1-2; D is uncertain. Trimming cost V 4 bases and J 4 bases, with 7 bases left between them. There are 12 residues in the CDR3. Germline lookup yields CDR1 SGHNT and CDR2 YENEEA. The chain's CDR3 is CASSSHFYGYTF. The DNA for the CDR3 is TGTGCCAGCAGCTCCCATTTCTATGGCTACACCTTC.

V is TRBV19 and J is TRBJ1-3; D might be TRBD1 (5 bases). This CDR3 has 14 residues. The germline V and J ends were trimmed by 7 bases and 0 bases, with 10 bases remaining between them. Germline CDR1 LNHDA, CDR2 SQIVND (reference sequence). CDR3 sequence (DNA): TGTGCCAGTAAGACGGGGGACTCTGGAAACACCATATATTTT. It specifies CASKTGDSGNTIYF. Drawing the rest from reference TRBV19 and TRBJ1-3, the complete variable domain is DGGITQSPKYLFRKEGQNVTLSCEQNLNHDAMYWYRQDPGQGLRLIYYSQIVNDFQKGDIAEGYSVSREKKESFPLTVTSAQKNPTAFYLCASKTGDSGNTIYFGEGSWLTVV.